The 11 T cell receptor beta chains below all came from one sample that was sequenced in a study of shared clonotypes between healthy human individuals. CD45RO-negative, CCR7-selected cells formed the naive CD8 fraction, which excluded terminally differentiated effector memory CD45RA+ cells. Using immunoSEQ multiplex PCR, the repertoire was profiled, and TCRdb retains in-frame clones only, with some absent. The sample shows approximately 600,000 clones, roughly 95% of them seen only once. Sequencing was carried out using naive CD8+ T cells sorted from blood. The receptors come from a woman aged 25 to 39 in good health.

This clone is a singleton in its sample. J is TRBJ2-5 and V is TRBV5-1; D assignment may be TRBD1 or TRBD2 (5 bases each). The J call may be faulty, since TRBJ2-7 better matches the DNA end. The V gene's germline CDR1 is SGHRS and CDR2 YFSETQ. This CDR3 region has 13 residues. The CDR3 protein is CASRSSGSYEQYF. The CDR3 DNA is TGCGCCAGCAGATCCTCAGGGAGCTACGAGCAGTACTTC.

V usage is TRBV5-4 and J usage is TRBJ2-1; 9 bases line up with TRBD1. Germline V gives CDR1 SGHNT, CDR2 YYREEE (reference sequence). The CDR3 is 16 residues long. Germline trimming cut 1 base from V and 6 bases from J; bases unmatched to any gene: 8. CDR3 DNA sequence: TGTGCCAGCAGCTTGCGTCCCGGGACAGGGATCAATGAGCAGTTCTTC. It translates to CASSLRPGTGINEQFF.

This clone has only one observation. This chain uses TRBV6-5 with TRBJ2-1; D remains unclear. This CDR3 is built from 16 residues. Looked up from germline, CDR1 is MNHEY and CDR2 is SVGAGI. Between the trimmed V and J ends, which lost 2 bases and 3 bases, there was a span of 14 bases. The CDR3 loop is CASSYDFSEGYNEQFF. For the CDR3, the DNA is TGTGCCAGCAGTTACGATTTTTCGGAAGGCTACAATGAGCAGTTCTTC.

The chain carries TRBV27 and TRBJ2-2; TRBD2 might be the D (5 bases). CDR3 length: 14 residues. CDR1 MNHEY and CDR2 SMNVEV come from the germline V gene (reference sequence). The V end lost 1 base, the J end lost 4 bases, and 7 bases lay between the germline ends. The CDR3 bases are TGTGCCAGCAGTTTATTCGAGGGCACCGGGGAGCTGTTTTTT. Translated: CASSLFEGTGELFF.

This clone has just one count. The chain carries TRBV13 and TRBJ1-4; D is ambiguous. V was pared by 1 base and J by 4 bases, with 7 bases between. Looked up from germline, CDR1 is PRHDT and CDR2 is FYEKMQ (reference sequence). This CDR3 has 14 amino acids. CDR3 DNA sequence: TGTGCCAGCAGCTTAGACAGAGATAATGAAAAACTGTTTTTT. It codes for CASSLDRDNEKLFF.

This sequence joins TRBV11-2 and TRBJ2-2; TRBD2 agrees at 7 bases. V shed 5 bases and J 1 base; nucleotides not matched to a gene: 7. Germline CDR1 is SGHAT and CDR2 is FQNNGV. The CDR3 has 16 residues. CDR3 residues: CASSPLGGMNTGELFF. CDR3 nucleotides: TGTGCCAGCAGCCCCCTCGGGGGGATGAACACCGGGGAGCTGTTTTTT. Complete variable domain (other parts from reference TRBV11-2 and TRBJ2-2): EAGVAQSPRYKIIEKRQSVAFWCNPISGHATLYWYQQILGQGPKLLIQFQNNGVVDDSQLPKDRFSAERLKGVDSTLKIQPAKLEDSAVYLCASSPLGGMNTGELFFGEGSRLTVL.

The chain is built from TRBV27 and TRBJ1-1, with D possibly matching TRBD1 (5 bases). Germline CDR1 is MNHEY and CDR2 is SMNVEV (reference sequence). There are 15 residues in the CDR3. V shed 5 bases and J shed 2 bases, with 15 bases lying between them. The CDR3 sequence is CASSTGTRGNTEAFF. The CDR3 DNA reads TGTGCCAGCAGTACCGGCACACGGGGCAACACTGAAGCTTTCTTT.

The rearrangement joins TRBV9 to TRBJ2-7; TRBD2 is a possible D gene (5 bases). CDR3 length equals 14 residues. Trimming left V 0 bases short and J 2 bases short, with 9 bases between. CDR1 is SGDLS, CDR2 YYNGEE, per germline. Here the CDR3 DNA reads TGTGCCAGCAGCGTAGGGTGGGGAGCCTACGAGCAGTACTTC. It specifies CASSVGWGAYEQYF. The entire variable domain, with the rest obtained from reference TRBV9 and TRBJ2-7, is as follows: DSGVTQTPKHLITATGQRVTLRCSPRSGDLSVYWYQQSLDQGLQFLIQYYNGEERAKGNILERFSAQQFPDLHSELNLSSLELGDSALYFCASSVGWGAYEQYFGPGTRLTVT.

The chain uses TRBV5-1 and TRBJ2-7, with a tentative D call TRBD2 (5 bases). The V and J ends lost 4 bases and 2 bases respectively, with 13 bases between them. CDR1 and CDR2 (germline): SGHRS, YFSETQ. The CDR3 is 14 residues long. The CDR3 loop is CASSLDVGAYEQYF. As DNA, the CDR3 is TGCGCCAGCAGCCTGGATGTGGGAGCCTACGAGCAGTACTTC. Supplemented by reference TRBV5-1 and TRBJ2-7, the full variable domain reads KAGVTQTPRYLIKTRGQQVTLSCSPISGHRSVSWYQQTPGQGLQFLFEYFSETQRNKGNFPGRFSGRQFSNSRSEMNVSTLELGDSALYLCASSLDVGAYEQYFGPGTRLTVT.

CDR3 amino acids: CASSNNVGTPYGYTF. The CDR3 DNA sequence: TGTGCCAGCAGTAACAACGTCGGGACACCCTATGGCTACACCTTC. The chain combines TRBV6-5 with TRBJ1-2, with a weak D call TRBD1 (6 bases). Germline CDR1 MNHEY, CDR2 SVGAGI. V lost 5 bases and J lost 4, with 17 bases in between. This CDR3 region has 15 residues.

This chain links TRBV7-9 with TRBJ1-3, with a tentative D call TRBD1 (5 bases). Between the trimmed V and J ends, which lost 8 bases and 4 bases, there was a span of 18 bases. The CDR3 sequence is 15 residues long. Germline V gene lookup returns CDR1 SEHNR and CDR2 FQNEAQ (reference sequence). The CDR3 sequence: CASGGSRTKGNTIYF. The CDR3 DNA is TGTGCCAGCGGGGGATCGAGGACGAAAGGAAACACCATATATTTT.